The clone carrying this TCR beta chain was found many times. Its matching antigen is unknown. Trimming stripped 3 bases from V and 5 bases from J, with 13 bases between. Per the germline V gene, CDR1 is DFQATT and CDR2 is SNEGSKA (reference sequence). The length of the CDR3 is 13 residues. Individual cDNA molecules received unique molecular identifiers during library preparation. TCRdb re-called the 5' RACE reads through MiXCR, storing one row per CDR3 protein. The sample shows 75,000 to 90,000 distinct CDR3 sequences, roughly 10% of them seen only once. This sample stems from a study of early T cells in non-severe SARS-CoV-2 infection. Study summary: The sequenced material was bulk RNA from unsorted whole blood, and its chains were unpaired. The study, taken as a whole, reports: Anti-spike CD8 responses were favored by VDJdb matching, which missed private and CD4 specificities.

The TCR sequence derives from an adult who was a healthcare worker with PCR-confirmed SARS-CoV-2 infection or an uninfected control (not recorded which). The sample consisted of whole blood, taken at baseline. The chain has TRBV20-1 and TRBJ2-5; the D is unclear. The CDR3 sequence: CSARSVVGETQYF. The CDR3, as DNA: TGCAGTGCTAGGAGTGTCGTGGGGGAGACCCAGTACTTC.